The clone carrying this T cell receptor (beta chain) was observed many times. Alpha and beta libraries were amplified separately from the second PCR onward. CMV status came from CD4+ IFNgamma after overnight CMV lysate stimulation. After CD4 positive bead selection, the CD4-negative fraction gave CD8 T cells. Germline V gene sequence: CDR1 SEHNR, CDR2 FQNEAQ (reference sequence). CDR3 size: 13 residues. Deletions cut 7 bases from V and 8 bases from J, with 17 bases between. This entry comes from a study of naive and memory T cell subsets. Both TRBC1 and TRBC2 were covered by a beta constant-region primer of two equimolar oligonucleotides. Four rounds of PCR amplified the ligated cDNA using nested alpha and beta constant-region primers plus SP2. Via MiXCR, TCRdb re-called the UMI-ligation and nested PCR reads, giving one row per CDR3 protein. This table has 17,000 or so distinct CDR3 sequences, around 8.2% appearing once.

Sequences were obtained from central memory CD8+ T cells from blood. This chain connects TRBV7-9 to TRBJ1-2, with D possibly TRBD1 on 5 matching bases. The TCR originated in a human donor in good health. As DNA, the CDR3 is TGTGCCAGCACCTCGGCAGGGATAATCGGCTACACCTTC. This sequence encodes CASTSAGIIGYTF.